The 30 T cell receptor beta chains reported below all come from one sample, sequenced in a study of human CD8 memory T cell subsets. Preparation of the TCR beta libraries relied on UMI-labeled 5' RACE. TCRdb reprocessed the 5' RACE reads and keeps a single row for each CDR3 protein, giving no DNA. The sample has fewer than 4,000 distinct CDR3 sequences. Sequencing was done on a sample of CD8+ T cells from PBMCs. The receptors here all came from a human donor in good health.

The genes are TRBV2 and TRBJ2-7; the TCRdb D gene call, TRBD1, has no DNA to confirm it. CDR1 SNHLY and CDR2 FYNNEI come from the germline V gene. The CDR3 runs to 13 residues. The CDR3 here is CASTYRDRYEQYF.

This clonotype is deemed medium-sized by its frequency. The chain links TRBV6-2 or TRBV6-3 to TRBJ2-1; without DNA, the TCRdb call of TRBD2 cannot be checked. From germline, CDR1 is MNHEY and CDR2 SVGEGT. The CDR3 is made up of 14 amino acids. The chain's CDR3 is CASSPLREAAEQFF.

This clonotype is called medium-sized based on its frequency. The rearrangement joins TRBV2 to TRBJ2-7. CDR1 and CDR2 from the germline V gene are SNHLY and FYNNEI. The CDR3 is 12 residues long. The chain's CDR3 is CASERGPYEQYF.

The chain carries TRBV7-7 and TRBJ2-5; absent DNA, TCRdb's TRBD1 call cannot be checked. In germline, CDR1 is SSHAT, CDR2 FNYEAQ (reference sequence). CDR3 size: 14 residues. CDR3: CASSLGGIGETQYF.

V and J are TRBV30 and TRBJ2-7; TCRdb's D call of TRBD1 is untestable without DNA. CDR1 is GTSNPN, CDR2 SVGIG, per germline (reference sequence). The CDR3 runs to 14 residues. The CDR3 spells CAWKSGTSSYEQYF. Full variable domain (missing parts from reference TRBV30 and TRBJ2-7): SQTIHQWPATLVQPVGSPLSLECTVEGTSNPNLYWYRQAAGRGLQLLFYSVGIGQISSEVPQNLSASRPQDRQFILSSKKLLLSDSGFYLCAWKSGTSSYEQYFGPGTRLTVT.

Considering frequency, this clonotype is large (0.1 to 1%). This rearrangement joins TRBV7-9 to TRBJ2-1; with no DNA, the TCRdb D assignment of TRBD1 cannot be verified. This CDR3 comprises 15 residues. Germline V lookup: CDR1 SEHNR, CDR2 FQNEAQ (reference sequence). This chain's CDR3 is CASSFGTGDYNEQFF.

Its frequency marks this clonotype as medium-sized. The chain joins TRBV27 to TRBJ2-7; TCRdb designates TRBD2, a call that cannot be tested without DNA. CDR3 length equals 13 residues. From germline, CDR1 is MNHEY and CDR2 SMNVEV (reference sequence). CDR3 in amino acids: CASSLGTSGEQYF.

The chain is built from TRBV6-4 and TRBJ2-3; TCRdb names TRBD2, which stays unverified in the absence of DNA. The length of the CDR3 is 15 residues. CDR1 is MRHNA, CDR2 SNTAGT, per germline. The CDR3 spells CASSEAGGPADTQYF.

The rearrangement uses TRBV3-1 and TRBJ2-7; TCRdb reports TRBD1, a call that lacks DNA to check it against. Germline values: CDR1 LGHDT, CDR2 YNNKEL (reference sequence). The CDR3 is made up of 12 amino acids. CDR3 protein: CASSLDRGEQYF.

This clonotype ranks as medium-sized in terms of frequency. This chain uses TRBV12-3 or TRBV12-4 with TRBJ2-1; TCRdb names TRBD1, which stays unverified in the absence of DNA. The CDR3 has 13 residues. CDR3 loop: CASGQGTYNEQFF.

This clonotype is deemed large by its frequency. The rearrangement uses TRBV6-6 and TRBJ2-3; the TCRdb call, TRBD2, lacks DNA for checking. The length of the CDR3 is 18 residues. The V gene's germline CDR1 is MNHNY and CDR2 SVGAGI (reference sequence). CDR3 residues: CASSTPGGNPTSTDTQYF.

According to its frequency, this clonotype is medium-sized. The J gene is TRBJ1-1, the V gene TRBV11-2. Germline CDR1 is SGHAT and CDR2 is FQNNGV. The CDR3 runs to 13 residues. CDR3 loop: CASSFFAGSEAFF.

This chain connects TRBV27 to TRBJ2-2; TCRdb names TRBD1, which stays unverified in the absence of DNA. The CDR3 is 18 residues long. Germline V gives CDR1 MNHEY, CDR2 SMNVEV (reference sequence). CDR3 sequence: CASSWNPLPASNTGELFF.

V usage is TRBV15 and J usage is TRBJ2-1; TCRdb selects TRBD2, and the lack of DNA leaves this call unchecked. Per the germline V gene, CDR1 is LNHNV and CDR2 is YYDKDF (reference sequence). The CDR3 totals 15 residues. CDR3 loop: CATSGRDFFYNEQFF.

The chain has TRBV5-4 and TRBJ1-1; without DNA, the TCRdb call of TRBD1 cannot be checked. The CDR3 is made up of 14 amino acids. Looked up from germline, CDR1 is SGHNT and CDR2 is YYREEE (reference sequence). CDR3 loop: CASSPDRGNTEAFF.

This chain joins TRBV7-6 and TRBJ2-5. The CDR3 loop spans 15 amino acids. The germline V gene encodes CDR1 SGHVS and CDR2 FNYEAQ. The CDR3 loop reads CASSLASHHQETQYF.

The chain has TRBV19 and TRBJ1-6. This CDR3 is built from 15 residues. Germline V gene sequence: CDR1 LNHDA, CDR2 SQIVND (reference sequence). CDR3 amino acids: CASRRLQGDNSPLHF.

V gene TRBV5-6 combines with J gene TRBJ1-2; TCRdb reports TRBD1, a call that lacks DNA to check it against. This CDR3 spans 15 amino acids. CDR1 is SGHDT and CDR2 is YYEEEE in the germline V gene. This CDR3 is CASSTGTGELYGYTF.

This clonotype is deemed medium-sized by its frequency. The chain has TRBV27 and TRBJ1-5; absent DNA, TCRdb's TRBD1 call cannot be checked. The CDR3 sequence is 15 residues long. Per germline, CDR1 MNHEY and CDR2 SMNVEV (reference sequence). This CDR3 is CASSFYRDRNQPQHF.

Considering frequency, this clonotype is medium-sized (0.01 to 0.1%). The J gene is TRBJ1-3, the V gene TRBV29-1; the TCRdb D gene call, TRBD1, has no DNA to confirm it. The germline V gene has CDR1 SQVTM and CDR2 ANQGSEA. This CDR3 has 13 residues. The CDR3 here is CSARVTSGNTIYF.

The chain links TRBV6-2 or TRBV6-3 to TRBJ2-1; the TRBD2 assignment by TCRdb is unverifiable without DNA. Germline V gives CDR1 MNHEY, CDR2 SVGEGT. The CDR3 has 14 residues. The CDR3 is CASAGTSPVHEQFF.

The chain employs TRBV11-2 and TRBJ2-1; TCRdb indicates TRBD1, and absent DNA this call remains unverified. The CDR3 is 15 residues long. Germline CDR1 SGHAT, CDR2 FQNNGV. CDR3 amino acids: CASSLGTGLGNEQFF.

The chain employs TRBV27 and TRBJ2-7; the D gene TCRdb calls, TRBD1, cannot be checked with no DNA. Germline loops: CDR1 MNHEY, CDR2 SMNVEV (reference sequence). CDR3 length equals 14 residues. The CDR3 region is CASSPGQGVGEQYF.

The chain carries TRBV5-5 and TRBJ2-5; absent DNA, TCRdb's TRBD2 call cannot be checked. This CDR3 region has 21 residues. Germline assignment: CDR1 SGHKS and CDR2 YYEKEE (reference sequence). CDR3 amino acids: CASSTRPGGHESDYFQETQYF.

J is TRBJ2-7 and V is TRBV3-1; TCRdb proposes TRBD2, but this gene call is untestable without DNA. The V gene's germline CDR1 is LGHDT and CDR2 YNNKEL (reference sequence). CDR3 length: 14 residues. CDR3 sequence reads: CAANGSGRAHEQYF.

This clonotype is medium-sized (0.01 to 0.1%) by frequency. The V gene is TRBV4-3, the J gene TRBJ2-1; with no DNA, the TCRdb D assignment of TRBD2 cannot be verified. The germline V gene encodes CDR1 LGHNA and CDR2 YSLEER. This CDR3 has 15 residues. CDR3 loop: CASTLRTSGPLKQFF.

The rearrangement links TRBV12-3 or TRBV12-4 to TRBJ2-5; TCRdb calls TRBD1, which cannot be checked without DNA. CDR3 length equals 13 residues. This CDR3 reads CASSFIGGETQYF.

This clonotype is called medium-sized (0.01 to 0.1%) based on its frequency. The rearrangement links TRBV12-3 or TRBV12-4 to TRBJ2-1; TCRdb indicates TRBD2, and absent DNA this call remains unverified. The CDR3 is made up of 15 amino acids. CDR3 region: CASRPGLALYNEQFF.

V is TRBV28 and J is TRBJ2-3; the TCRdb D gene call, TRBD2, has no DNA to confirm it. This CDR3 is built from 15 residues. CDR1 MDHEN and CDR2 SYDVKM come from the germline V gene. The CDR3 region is CASSRSEPSTDTQYF. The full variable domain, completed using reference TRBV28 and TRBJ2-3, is DVKVTQSSRYLVKRTGEKVFLECVQDMDHENMFWYRQDPGLGLRLIYFSYDVKMKEKGDIPEGYSVSREKKERFSLILESASTNQTSMYLCASSRSEPSTDTQYFGPGTRLTVL.

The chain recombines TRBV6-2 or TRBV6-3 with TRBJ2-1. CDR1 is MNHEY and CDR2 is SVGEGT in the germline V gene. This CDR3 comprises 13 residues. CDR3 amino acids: CASSYSDYNEQFF.